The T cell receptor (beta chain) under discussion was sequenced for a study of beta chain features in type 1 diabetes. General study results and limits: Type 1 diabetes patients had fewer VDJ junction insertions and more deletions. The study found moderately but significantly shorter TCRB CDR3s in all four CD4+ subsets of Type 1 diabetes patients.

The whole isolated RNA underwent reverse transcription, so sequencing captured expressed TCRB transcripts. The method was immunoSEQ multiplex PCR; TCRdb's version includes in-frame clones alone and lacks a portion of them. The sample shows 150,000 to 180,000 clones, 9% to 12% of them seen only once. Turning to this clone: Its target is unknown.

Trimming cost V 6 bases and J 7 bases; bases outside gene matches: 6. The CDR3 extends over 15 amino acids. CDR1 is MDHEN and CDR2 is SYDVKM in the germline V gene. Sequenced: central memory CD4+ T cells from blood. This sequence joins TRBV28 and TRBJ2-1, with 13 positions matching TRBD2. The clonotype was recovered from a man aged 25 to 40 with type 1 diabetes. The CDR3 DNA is TGTGCCAGCAGCTCCGGACTAGCGGGAGCAAATGAGCAGTTCTTC. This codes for CASSSGLAGANEQFF.